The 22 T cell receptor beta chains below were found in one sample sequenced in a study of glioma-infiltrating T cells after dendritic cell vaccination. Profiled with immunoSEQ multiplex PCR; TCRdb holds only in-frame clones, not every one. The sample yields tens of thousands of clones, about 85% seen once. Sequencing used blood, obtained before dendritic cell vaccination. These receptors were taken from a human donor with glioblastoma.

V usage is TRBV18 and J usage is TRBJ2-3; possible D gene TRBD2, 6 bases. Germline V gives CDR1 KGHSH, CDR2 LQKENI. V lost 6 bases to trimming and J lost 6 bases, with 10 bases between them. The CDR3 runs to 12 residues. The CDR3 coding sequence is TGTGCCAGCTCCCCCCTAGCGGATACGCAGTATTTT. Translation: CASSPLADTQYF.

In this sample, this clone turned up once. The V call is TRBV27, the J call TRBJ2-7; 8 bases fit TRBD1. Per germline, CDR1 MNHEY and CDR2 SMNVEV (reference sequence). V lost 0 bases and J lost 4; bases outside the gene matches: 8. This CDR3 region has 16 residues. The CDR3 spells CASSLSDGDRPYEQYF. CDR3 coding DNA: TGTGCCAGCAGTTTATCGGATGGGGACAGGCCATACGAGCAGTACTTC.

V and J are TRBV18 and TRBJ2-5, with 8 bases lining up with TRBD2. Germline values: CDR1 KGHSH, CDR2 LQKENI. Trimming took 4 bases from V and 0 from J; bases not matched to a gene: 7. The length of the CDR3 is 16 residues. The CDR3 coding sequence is TGTGCCAGCTCACTTATACCAGCGGGGGACCAAGAGACCCAGTACTTC. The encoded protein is CASSLIPAGDQETQYF.

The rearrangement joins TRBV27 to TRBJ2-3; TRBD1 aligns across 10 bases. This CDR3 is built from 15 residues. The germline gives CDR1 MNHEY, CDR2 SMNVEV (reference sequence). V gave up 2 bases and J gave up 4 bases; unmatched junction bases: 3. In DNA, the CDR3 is TGTGCCAGCAGTTTACTGGACAGGGGGGCAGATACGCAGTATTTT. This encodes CASSLLDRGADTQYF.

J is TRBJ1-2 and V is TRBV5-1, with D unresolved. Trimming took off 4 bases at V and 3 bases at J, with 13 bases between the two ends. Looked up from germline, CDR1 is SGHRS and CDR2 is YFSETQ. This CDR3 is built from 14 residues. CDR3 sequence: CASSLTGLDYGYTF. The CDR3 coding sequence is TGCGCCAGCAGCCTTACGGGGTTGGACTATGGCTACACCTTC.

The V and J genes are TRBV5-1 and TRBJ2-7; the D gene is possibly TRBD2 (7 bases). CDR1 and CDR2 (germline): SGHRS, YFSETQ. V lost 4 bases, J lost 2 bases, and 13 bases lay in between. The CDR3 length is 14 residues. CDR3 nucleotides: TGCGCCAGCAGCGGGGGGGGACAACCCTACGAGCAGTACTTC. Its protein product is CASSGGGQPYEQYF.

For the CDR3, the DNA is TGCAGCGTTTTATGGGACAGGGGCTACACCTTC. It encodes CSVLWDRGYTF. The chain links TRBV29-1 to TRBJ1-2; 8 bases are shared with TRBD1. This CDR3 is 11 amino acids long. CDR1 and CDR2 from the germline V gene are SQVTM and ANQGSEA. J gave up 8 bases and V 5 bases, and 4 bases lay outside the gene matches. Looking up the rest from reference TRBV29-1 and TRBJ1-2 gives the full variable domain: SAVISQKPSRDICQRGTSLTIQCQVDSQVTMMFWYRQQPGQSLTLIATANQGSEATYESGFVIDKFPISRPNLTFSTLTVSNMSPEDSSIYLCSVLWDRGYTFGSGTRLTVV.

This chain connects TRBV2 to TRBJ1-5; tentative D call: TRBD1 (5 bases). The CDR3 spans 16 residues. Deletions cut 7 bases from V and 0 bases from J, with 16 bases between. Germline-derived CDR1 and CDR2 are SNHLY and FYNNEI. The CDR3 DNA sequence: TGTGCCAGCAAGGAGTCCGGGGGATATAGCAATCAGCCCCAGCATTTT. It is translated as CASKESGGYSNQPQHF. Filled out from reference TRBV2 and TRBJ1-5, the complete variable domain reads EPEVTQTPSHQVTQMGQEVILRCVPISNHLYFYWYRQILGQKVEFLVSFYNNEISEKSEIFDDQFSVERPDGSNFTLKIRSTKLEDSAMYFCASKESGGYSNQPQHFGDGTRLSIL.

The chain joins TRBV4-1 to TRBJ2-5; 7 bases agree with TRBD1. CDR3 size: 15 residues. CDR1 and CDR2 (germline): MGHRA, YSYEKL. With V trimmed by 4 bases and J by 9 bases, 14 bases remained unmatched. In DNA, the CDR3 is TGCGCCAGCAGCCTTAGGGACAGCCCACCGGGTTCCCAGTACTTC. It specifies CASSLRDSPPGSQYF.

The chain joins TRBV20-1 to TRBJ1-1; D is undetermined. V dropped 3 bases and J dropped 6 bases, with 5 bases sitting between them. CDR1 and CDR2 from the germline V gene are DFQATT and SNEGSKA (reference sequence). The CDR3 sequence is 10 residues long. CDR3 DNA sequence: TGCAGTGCTAGGGCGGCTGAAGCTTTCTTT. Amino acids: CSARAAEAFF.

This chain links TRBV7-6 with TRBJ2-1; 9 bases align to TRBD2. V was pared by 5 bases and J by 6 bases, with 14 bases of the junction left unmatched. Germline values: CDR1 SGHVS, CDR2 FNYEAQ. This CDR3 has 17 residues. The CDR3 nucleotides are TGTGCCAGCAGCCTAGGTTCCCCTAGCGGGGCAACCAATGAGCAGTTCTTC. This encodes CASSLGSPSGATNEQFF.

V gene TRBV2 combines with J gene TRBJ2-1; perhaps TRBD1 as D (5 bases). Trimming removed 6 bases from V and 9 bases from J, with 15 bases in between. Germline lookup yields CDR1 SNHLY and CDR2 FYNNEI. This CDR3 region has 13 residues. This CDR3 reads CASRQTGLAEQFF. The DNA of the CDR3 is TGTGCCAGCAGACAAACAGGTTTGGCTGAGCAGTTCTTC. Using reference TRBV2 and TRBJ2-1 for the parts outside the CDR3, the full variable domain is EPEVTQTPSHQVTQMGQEVILRCVPISNHLYFYWYRQILGQKVEFLVSFYNNEISEKSEIFDDQFSVERPDGSNFTLKIRSTKLEDSAMYFCASRQTGLAEQFFGPGTRLTVL.

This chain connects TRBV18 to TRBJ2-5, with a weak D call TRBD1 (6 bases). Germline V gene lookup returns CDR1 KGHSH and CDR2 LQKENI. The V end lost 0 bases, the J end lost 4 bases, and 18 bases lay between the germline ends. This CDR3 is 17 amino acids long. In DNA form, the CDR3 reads TGTGCCAGCTCACCACCGAGGGGGTACGAGGCCCCAGAGACCCAGTACTTC. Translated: CASSPPRGYEAPETQYF.

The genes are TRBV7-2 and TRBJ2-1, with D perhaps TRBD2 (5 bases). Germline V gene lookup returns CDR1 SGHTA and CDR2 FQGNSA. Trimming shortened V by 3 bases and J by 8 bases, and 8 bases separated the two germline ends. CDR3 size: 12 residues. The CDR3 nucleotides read TGTGCCAGCAGCTTCGGAGCGGATGAGCAGTTCTTC. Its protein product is CASSFGADEQFF.

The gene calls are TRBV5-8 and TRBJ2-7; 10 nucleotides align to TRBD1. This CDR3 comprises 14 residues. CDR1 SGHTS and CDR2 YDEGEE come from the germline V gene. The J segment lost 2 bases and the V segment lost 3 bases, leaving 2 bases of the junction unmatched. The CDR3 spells CASSYGQGAYEQYF. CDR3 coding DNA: TGTGCCAGCAGCTATGGACAGGGGGCCTACGAGCAGTACTTC.

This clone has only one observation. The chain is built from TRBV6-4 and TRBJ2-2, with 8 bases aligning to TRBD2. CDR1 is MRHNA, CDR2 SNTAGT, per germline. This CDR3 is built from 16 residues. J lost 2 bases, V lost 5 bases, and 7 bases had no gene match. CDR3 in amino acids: CASSPLAGDNTGELFF. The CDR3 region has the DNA TGTGCCAGCAGTCCCCTAGCGGGTGACAACACCGGGGAGCTGTTTTTT.

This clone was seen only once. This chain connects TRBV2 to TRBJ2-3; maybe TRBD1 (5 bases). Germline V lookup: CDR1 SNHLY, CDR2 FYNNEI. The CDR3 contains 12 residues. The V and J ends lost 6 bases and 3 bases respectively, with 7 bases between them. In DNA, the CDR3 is TGTGCCAGCAGGGGGCTGACAGATACGCAGTATTTT. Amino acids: CASRGLTDTQYF. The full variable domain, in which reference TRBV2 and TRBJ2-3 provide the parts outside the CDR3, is EPEVTQTPSHQVTQMGQEVILRCVPISNHLYFYWYRQILGQKVEFLVSFYNNEISEKSEIFDDQFSVERPDGSNFTLKIRSTKLEDSAMYFCASRGLTDTQYFGPGTRLTVL.

The CDR3: CASRASGETQYF. CDR3 in DNA: TGTGCCAGTCGGGCTTCGGGGGAGACCCAGTACTTC. This chain joins TRBV19 and TRBJ2-5; perhaps TRBD2 as D (5 bases). With 8 bases removed from V and 5 bases from J, the gap between germline ends came to 12 bases. The germline V gene has CDR1 LNHDA and CDR2 SQIVND (reference sequence). The CDR3 totals 12 residues.

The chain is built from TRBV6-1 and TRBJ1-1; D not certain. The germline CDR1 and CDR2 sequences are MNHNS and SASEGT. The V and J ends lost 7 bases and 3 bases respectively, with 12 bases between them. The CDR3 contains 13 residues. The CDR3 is CASTETRHTEAFF. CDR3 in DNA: TGTGCCAGCACCGAGACACGACACACTGAAGCTTTCTTT.

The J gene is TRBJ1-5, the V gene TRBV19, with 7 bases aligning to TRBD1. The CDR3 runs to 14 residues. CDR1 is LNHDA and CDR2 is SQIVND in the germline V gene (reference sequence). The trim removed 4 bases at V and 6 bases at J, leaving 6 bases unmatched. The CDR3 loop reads CASSTDRTIQPQHF. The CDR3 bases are TGTGCCAGTAGTACGGACAGGACTATTCAGCCCCAGCATTTT.

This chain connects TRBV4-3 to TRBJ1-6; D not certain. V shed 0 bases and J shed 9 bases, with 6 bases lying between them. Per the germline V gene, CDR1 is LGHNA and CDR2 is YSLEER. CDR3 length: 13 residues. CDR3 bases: TGCGCCAGCAGCCAAGAGGTGGCTTCACCCCTCCACTTT. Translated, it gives CASSQEVASPLHF.

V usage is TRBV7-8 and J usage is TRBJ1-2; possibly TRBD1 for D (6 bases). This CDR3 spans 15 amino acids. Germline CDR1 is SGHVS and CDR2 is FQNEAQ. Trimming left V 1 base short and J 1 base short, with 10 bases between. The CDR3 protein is CASSLGQGINYGYTF. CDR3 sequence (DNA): TGTGCCAGCAGCTTAGGCCAGGGGATTAACTATGGCTACACCTTC.